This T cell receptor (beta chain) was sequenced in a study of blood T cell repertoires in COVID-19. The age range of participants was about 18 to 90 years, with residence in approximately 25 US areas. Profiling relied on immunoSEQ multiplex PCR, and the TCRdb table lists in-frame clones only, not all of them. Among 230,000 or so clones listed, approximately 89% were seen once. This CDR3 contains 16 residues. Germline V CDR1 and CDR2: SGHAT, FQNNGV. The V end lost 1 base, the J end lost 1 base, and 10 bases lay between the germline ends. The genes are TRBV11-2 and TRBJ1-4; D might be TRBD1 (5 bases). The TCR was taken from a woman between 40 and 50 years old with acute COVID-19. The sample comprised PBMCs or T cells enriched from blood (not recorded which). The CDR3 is CASSLAGGRTNEKLFF. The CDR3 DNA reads TGTGCCAGCAGCTTAGCCGGGGGAAGAACTAATGAAAAACTGTTTTTT. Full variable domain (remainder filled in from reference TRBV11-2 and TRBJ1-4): EAGVAQSPRYKIIEKRQSVAFWCNPISGHATLYWYQQILGQGPKLLIQFQNNGVVDDSQLPKDRFSAERLKGVDSTLKIQPAKLEDSAVYLCASSLAGGRTNEKLFFGSGTQLSVL.